The clone carrying this T cell receptor (beta chain) was found a few times. The data were obtained in a study of cytomegalovirus exposure and HLA in healthy donors. Assay: immunoSEQ multiplex PCR; the TCRdb copy retains only in-frame clones and omits some. The sample has about 180,000 clones, about 89% seen once; the top ten hold approximately 2.6%. The V end was cut by 5 bases, the J end by 0 bases, with 8 bases between. The CDR3 runs 14 residues. Germline CDR1 SGHVS, CDR2 FNYEAQ. The V call is TRBV7-6, the J call TRBJ1-5; D is perhaps TRBD1 (5 bases). The sample taken for sequencing was PBMCs. This clonotype was obtained from a man between 18 and 35 years old in good health and CMV-seropositive. The CDR3 nucleotides read TGTGCCAGCAGCCACGGGGGTAGCAATCAGCCCCAGCATTTT. Amino acids: CASSHGGSNQPQHF.